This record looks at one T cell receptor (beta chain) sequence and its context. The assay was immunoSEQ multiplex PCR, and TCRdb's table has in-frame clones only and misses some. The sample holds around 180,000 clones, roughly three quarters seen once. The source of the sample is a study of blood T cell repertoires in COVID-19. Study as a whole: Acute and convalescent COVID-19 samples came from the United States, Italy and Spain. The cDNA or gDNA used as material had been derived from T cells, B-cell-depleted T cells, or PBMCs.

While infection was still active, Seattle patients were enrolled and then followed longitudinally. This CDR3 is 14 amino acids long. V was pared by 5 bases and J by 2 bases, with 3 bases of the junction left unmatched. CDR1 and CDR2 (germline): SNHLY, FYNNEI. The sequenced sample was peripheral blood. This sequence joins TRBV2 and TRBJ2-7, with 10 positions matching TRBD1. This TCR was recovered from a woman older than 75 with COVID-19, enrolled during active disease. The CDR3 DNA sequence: TGTGCCAGCAGTACGGGACAGGGGACCTACGAGCAGTACTTC. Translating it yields CASSTGQGTYEQYF.